These T cell receptor beta chains were read from a single sample in a study of blood T cells in healthy people across ages. TCRdb re-called the 5' RACE reads through MiXCR, storing one row per CDR3 protein. This table holds fewer than 900,000 distinct CDR3 sequences, roughly 35% found once. The specimen was blood. The receptors come from a young man in good health. The CDR3 runs from the conserved cysteine through the conserved F or W. The D gene is left open where the match is weak. A row's size may be missing; if present it is once, few, many or a size class.

V gene: TRBV21-1
clone size: few
D gene: NA
J gene: TRBJ1-2
CDR3 DNA: TGTGCCAGCAGCACCGGACAGTTTGGCTATGGCTACACCTTC
CDR3 protein: CASSTGQFGYGYTF

V gene: TRBV2
clone size: NA
D gene: NA
J gene: TRBJ2-7
CDR3 DNA: TGTGCCAGCATGCAGAGCTCCTACAATGAGCAGTACTTC
CDR3 protein: CASMQSSYNEQYF

V gene: TRBV6-6
clone size: NA
D gene: NA
J gene: TRBJ2-2
CDR3 DNA: TGTGCCAGCAGTTACCCAACAGGACAGACGAACACCGGGGAGTTGTTTTTT
CDR3 protein: CASSYPTGQTNTGELFF

V gene: TRBV4-1
clone size: NA
D gene: NA
J gene: TRBJ2-2
CDR3 DNA: TGCGCCAGCAGCCAGAGCCAGTACACCGGGGAGCTGTTTTTT
CDR3 protein: CASSQSQYTGELFF

V gene: TRBV20-1
clone size: few
D gene: NA
J gene: TRBJ1-2
CDR3 DNA: TGCAGTGCTACCACACAGGGAATGAGCTATGGCTACACCTTC
CDR3 protein: CSATTQGMSYGYTF

V gene: TRBV4-1
clone size: few
D gene: TRBD1
J gene: TRBJ1-6
CDR3 DNA: TGCGCCAGCAGCACGGACAGGGGAAATTCACCCCTCCACTTT
CDR3 protein: CASSTDRGNSPLHF

V gene: TRBV7-8
clone size: few
D gene: NA
J gene: TRBJ2-1
CDR3 DNA: TGTGCCAGCAGCTTAGCAGCGCGGCGGGGAGGCGATGAGCAGTTCTTC
CDR3 protein: CASSLAARRGGDEQFF

V gene: TRBV5-1
clone size: NA
D gene: TRBD2
J gene: TRBJ2-7
CDR3 DNA: TGCGCCAGCAGCTTGGCCGGGCGGGGGGCATCCTACAATGAGCAGTACTTC
CDR3 protein: CASSLAGRGASYNEQYF

V gene: TRBV20-1
clone size: NA
D gene: NA
J gene: TRBJ1-6
CDR3 DNA: TGCAGTGCTCCGGACGGACGAAGTCACAATTCACCCCTCCACTTT
CDR3 protein: CSAPDGRSHNSPLHF

V gene: TRBV6-4
clone size: many
D gene: NA
J gene: TRBJ2-3
CDR3 DNA: TGTGCCAGCAGTGACCCTGCAGGGAATACGCAGTATTTT
CDR3 protein: CASSDPAGNTQYF

V gene: TRBV5-1
clone size: many
D gene: TRBD1
J gene: TRBJ2-1
CDR3 DNA: TGCGCCAGCAGCTTTGGGACAGGCACCAATGAGCAGTTCTTC
CDR3 protein: CASSFGTGTNEQFF

V gene: TRBV5-1
clone size: NA
D gene: NA
J gene: TRBJ1-1
CDR3 DNA: TGCGCCAGCAGCTCAAATCGTTGGACAGACCCGAACACTGAAGCTTTCTTT
CDR3 protein: CASSSNRWTDPNTEAFF

V gene: TRBV5-1
clone size: NA
D gene: NA
J gene: TRBJ2-5
CDR3 DNA: TGCGCCAGCAGCTTGGTTGGGCCAGGGGTACAAGAGACCCAGTACTTC
CDR3 protein: CASSLVGPGVQETQYF

V gene: TRBV5-1
clone size: NA
D gene: NA
J gene: TRBJ2-2
CDR3 DNA: TGCGCCAGCAGCTCCAGGATTTCGAACACCGGGGAGCTGTTTTTT
CDR3 protein: CASSSRISNTGELFF

V gene: TRBV13
clone size: NA
D gene: NA
J gene: TRBJ1-1
CDR3 DNA: TGTGCCAGCAACTTAGGGCAGGGGCATGCGGGGGAAGCTTTCTTT
CDR3 protein: CASNLGQGHAGEAFF

V gene: TRBV25-1
clone size: NA
D gene: NA
J gene: TRBJ1-4
CDR3 DNA: TGTGCCAGCAGTGAACGTCTGGGGGCCAGGGAAAAACTGTTTTTT
CDR3 protein: CASSERLGAREKLFF

V gene: TRBV18
clone size: NA
D gene: TRBD1
J gene: TRBJ1-2
CDR3 DNA: TGTGCCAGCTCACCGGGACAGCTCCTTCTGAGCTATGGCTACACCTTC
CDR3 protein: CASSPGQLLLSYGYTF

V gene: TRBV25-1
clone size: NA
D gene: NA
J gene: TRBJ1-1
CDR3 DNA: TGTGCCAGCAGTGACCGGACATTGAACACTGAAGCTTTCTTT
CDR3 protein: CASSDRTLNTEAFF

V gene: TRBV21-1
clone size: NA
D gene: NA
J gene: TRBJ2-7
CDR3 DNA: TGTGCCAGCAGCCAAGCAGGGGGAGTTGGTGAGCAGTACTTC
CDR3 protein: CASSQAGGVGEQYF

V gene: TRBV20-1
clone size: NA
D gene: NA
J gene: TRBJ2-7
CDR3 DNA: TGCAGTGCTAGCGCGGACAGCTCCTACAATGAGCAGTACTTC
CDR3 protein: CSASADSSYNEQYF

V gene: TRBV29-1
clone size: NA
D gene: NA
J gene: TRBJ2-7
CDR3 DNA: TGCAGCTCTAGTGAGGGTGAGCAGTACTTC
CDR3 protein: CSSSEGEQYF

V gene: TRBV9
clone size: few
D gene: NA
J gene: TRBJ1-1
CDR3 DNA: TGTGCCAGCAGCGTAGACGGCGGGAGCACTGAAGCTTTCTTT
CDR3 protein: CASSVDGGSTEAFF

V gene: TRBV15
clone size: many
D gene: NA
J gene: TRBJ2-7
CDR3 DNA: TGTGCCACCAGCCCAAGAGGTGAGGACCAGTCCTACGAGCAGTACTTC
CDR3 protein: CATSPRGEDQSYEQYF

V gene: TRBV10-3
clone size: many
D gene: TRBD2
J gene: TRBJ2-1
CDR3 DNA: TGTGCCATCAGTGCAATCGAGCGGGGCTACTCCTACAATGAGCAGTTCTTC
CDR3 protein: CAISAIERGYSYNEQFF

V gene: TRBV12-3/TRBV12-4
clone size: NA
D gene: TRBD1
J gene: TRBJ1-5
CDR3 DNA: TGTGCCAGCAGTTTATTGAGGGGGCAGTCCCAGCATTTT
CDR3 protein: CASSLLRGQSQHF

V gene: TRBV5-4
clone size: NA
D gene: NA
J gene: TRBJ2-5
CDR3 DNA: TGTGCCAGCAGCGTGGAAGGGCCAGAGACCCAGTACTTC
CDR3 protein: CASSVEGPETQYF

V gene: TRBV20-1
clone size: NA
D gene: TRBD1
J gene: TRBJ1-1
CDR3 DNA: TGCAGTGCTTCGGACAGGGACGTGACTGAAGCTTTCTTT
CDR3 protein: CSASDRDVTEAFF

V gene: TRBV27
clone size: few
D gene: TRBD1
J gene: TRBJ2-4
CDR3 DNA: TGTGCCAGCAGTCGTGGACAGGATGAACTAGCCAAAAACATTCAGTACTTC
CDR3 protein: CASSRGQDELAKNIQYF

V gene: TRBV12-3/TRBV12-4
clone size: NA
D gene: NA
J gene: TRBJ2-7
CDR3 DNA: TGTGCCAGCAGCGACGGGCCCCGGGCCTACGAGCAGTACTTC
CDR3 protein: CASSDGPRAYEQYF

V gene: TRBV20-1
clone size: NA
D gene: NA
J gene: TRBJ2-1
CDR3 DNA: TGCAGTGCTAGGGATTCCTACGAGCAGTTCTTC
CDR3 protein: CSARDSYEQFF

V gene: TRBV5-1
clone size: many
D gene: TRBD1
J gene: TRBJ1-1
CDR3 DNA: TGCGCCAGCACCCACGGACAGGGTCTGACTGAAGCTTTCTTT
CDR3 protein: CASTHGQGLTEAFF

V gene: TRBV7-8
clone size: few
D gene: NA
J gene: TRBJ1-6
CDR3 DNA: TGTGCCAGCAGCTCAACGCGGGACTATAATTCACCCCTCCACTTT
CDR3 protein: CASSSTRDYNSPLHF

V gene: TRBV20-1
clone size: many
D gene: TRBD1
J gene: TRBJ2-7
CDR3 DNA: TGCAGTGCAGAGGACAGGGTCTACGAGCAGTACTTC
CDR3 protein: CSAEDRVYEQYF

V gene: TRBV6-6
clone size: many
D gene: NA
J gene: TRBJ2-7
CDR3 DNA: TGTGCCAGCAGTTCCCGACAGGGAGGATACGAGCAGTACTTC
CDR3 protein: CASSSRQGGYEQYF

V gene: TRBV20-1
clone size: once
D gene: NA
J gene: TRBJ1-1
CDR3 DNA: TGCAGTGCTAGAGTTCTCCTTGAGCTCGACACTGAAGCTTTCTTT
CDR3 protein: CSARVLLELDTEAFF

V gene: TRBV27
clone size: few
D gene: TRBD1
J gene: TRBJ1-6
CDR3 DNA: TGTGCCAGCAGTGCCCGAACAGGGGAGGTAAGGAGGGGGCTTAATTCACCCCTCCACTTT
CDR3 protein: CASSARTGEVRRGLNSPLHF

V gene: TRBV6-2/TRBV6-3
clone size: NA
D gene: NA
J gene: TRBJ2-7
CDR3 DNA: TGTGCCAGCAGTTATCGGGGGACCACCTACGAGCAGTACTTC
CDR3 protein: CASSYRGTTYEQYF

V gene: TRBV15
clone size: NA
D gene: TRBD1
J gene: TRBJ2-5
CDR3 DNA: TGTGCCACCACCGACAGGGAAGAGACCCAGTACTTC
CDR3 protein: CATTDREETQYF

V gene: TRBV20-1
clone size: few
D gene: NA
J gene: TRBJ2-7
CDR3 DNA: TGCAGTGCTAGGCCAGGGAGTTCCTACGAGCAGTACTTC
CDR3 protein: CSARPGSSYEQYF

V gene: TRBV5-5
clone size: many
D gene: NA
J gene: TRBJ2-3
CDR3 DNA: TGTGCCAGCAGCTTGGGGGGTAGCCGATCAGATACGCAGTATTTT
CDR3 protein: CASSLGGSRSDTQYF

V gene: TRBV4-1
clone size: NA
D gene: NA
J gene: TRBJ1-1
CDR3 DNA: TGCGCCAGCAGCCAAGATCTAAGGAGGAACACTGAAGCTTTCTTT
CDR3 protein: CASSQDLRRNTEAFF

V gene: TRBV12-3/TRBV12-4
clone size: many
D gene: NA
J gene: TRBJ1-5
CDR3 DNA: TGTGCCAGCAGTTTGACCGGCCGTCAGCCCCAGCATTTT
CDR3 protein: CASSLTGRQPQHF

V gene: TRBV4-2
clone size: NA
D gene: NA
J gene: TRBJ2-5
CDR3 DNA: TGTGCCAGCAGCCAAGAGAGCGGGTTCCGGGAGACCCAGTACTTC
CDR3 protein: CASSQESGFRETQYF

V gene: TRBV7-9
clone size: many
D gene: NA
J gene: TRBJ2-7
CDR3 DNA: TGTGCCAGCACCCCTCTCAGCAACGAGCAGTACTTC
CDR3 protein: CASTPLSNEQYF

V gene: TRBV7-6
clone size: NA
D gene: NA
J gene: TRBJ2-5
CDR3 DNA: TGTGCCATCAGCCCCGGTGAGACCCAGTACTTC
CDR3 protein: CAISPGETQYF

V gene: TRBV28
clone size: NA
D gene: NA
J gene: TRBJ1-1
CDR3 DNA: TGTGCCAGCAGCCTTGGGAACCCGAGGGAAGCTTTCTTT
CDR3 protein: CASSLGNPREAFF

V gene: TRBV12-3/TRBV12-4
clone size: few
D gene: NA
J gene: TRBJ1-1
CDR3 DNA: TGTGCCAGCAGTCCAATCCAGGGTTGGGACACTGAAGCTTTCTTT
CDR3 protein: CASSPIQGWDTEAFF

V gene: TRBV4-1
clone size: NA
D gene: NA
J gene: TRBJ2-4
CDR3 DNA: TGCGCCAGCAGCCATGGGGGGGCCAAAAACATTCAGTACTTC
CDR3 protein: CASSHGGAKNIQYF

V gene: TRBV12-3/TRBV12-4
clone size: NA
D gene: NA
J gene: TRBJ1-4
CDR3 DNA: TGTGCCAGCAGTTTGATCGGCGAAAAACTGTTTTTT
CDR3 protein: CASSLIGEKLFF

V gene: TRBV4-3
clone size: few
D gene: TRBD1
J gene: TRBJ1-5
CDR3 DNA: TGCGCCAGCAGCCGGGACAGGAGTTCAAATCAGCCCCAGCATTTT
CDR3 protein: CASSRDRSSNQPQHF

V gene: TRBV13
clone size: many
D gene: NA
J gene: TRBJ2-3
CDR3 DNA: TGTGCCAGCAGCCAGGAGGTAGATACGCAGTATTTT
CDR3 protein: CASSQEVDTQYF

V gene: TRBV5-1
clone size: many
D gene: NA
J gene: TRBJ2-1
CDR3 DNA: TGCGCCAGCGCTAATCCTACCAGCGGGTACTCCTACAATGAGCAGTTCTTC
CDR3 protein: CASANPTSGYSYNEQFF

V gene: TRBV20-1
clone size: NA
D gene: NA
J gene: TRBJ1-2
CDR3 DNA: TGCAGTGCTAGAGAGGGGTTAGGGTTGGGGCAACCCTTAAAGGCGTATGGCTACACCTTC
CDR3 protein: CSAREGLGLGQPLKAYGYTF